Shown below are 21 T cell receptor beta chains from a single sample sequenced in a study of graft-versus-host responses after intestinal transplantation (dated by TCRdb to the early 2020s). These TCRs are of unknown antigen specificity. Library preparation was by the immunoSEQ multiplex PCR assay. TCRdb stores this immuneACCESS table with in-frame sequences only. Part of the clones is absent; in the studies checked, under half of the shortfall reflects unresolved V genes, and no reason is known for the rest. In this sample the table shows over 70,000 clones, 90% to 95% of which occur a single time. Jointly, the top ten make up about 0.56% of the sample. The time point label, read with the paper, signifies: cells obtained before transplantation from donor or recipient. Sequencing was performed on unstimulated CD8+ T cells sorted from spleen or lymph node cells, taken before intestinal transplant. The receptor set was obtained from a human donor who received an intestinal transplant.

This chain links TRBV7-9 with TRBJ1-2; the D gene is possibly TRBD1 (5 bases). V shed 5 bases and J shed 4 bases, with 14 bases lying between them. Germline values: CDR1 SEHNR, CDR2 FQNEAQ (reference sequence). CDR3 length equals 14 residues. CDR3 DNA sequence: TGTGCCAGCAGCCTGGAGGGGTCCGGCTATGGCTACACCTTC. It codes for CASSLEGSGYGYTF.

This sequence joins TRBV6-5 and TRBJ2-7; TRBD2 agrees at 14 bases. The CDR3 runs to 14 residues. Germline lookup yields CDR1 MNHEY and CDR2 SVGAGI. V shed 6 bases, J shed 5 bases, and the junction held 3 bases outside the gene matches. The CDR3 nucleotides are TGTGCCAGCAGCGGACTAGCGGGAGGCAACGAGCAGTACTTC. It translates to CASSGLAGGNEQYF.

The chain joins TRBV9 to TRBJ2-1; 12 bases line up with TRBD2. The V segment lost 4 bases and the J segment 6 bases; nucleotides outside the gene matches: 11. The CDR3 runs 17 residues. Germline CDR1 SGDLS, CDR2 YYNGEE. The CDR3, as DNA: TGTGCCAGCAGCAATAATCCCGGGACTAGCGGGTCCAATGAGCAGTTCTTC. It yields the protein CASSNNPGTSGSNEQFF.

The V gene is TRBV7-6, the J gene TRBJ2-7, with 9 bases lining up with TRBD1. With V trimmed by 5 bases and J by 3 bases, 8 bases remained unmatched. The CDR3 has 15 amino acids. Looked up from germline, CDR1 is SGHVS and CDR2 is FNYEAQ. CDR3 protein: CASSTRTGVDYEQYF. The CDR3 nucleotides read TGTGCCAGCAGCACAAGGACAGGGGTGGACTACGAGCAGTACTTC.

This chain connects TRBV10-1 to TRBJ2-1; D uncertain. The V and J ends lost 4 bases and 0 bases respectively, with 7 bases between them. Germline CDR1 and CDR2: WNHNN and SYGVQD (reference sequence). The CDR3 extends over 14 amino acids. The CDR3 is CASSADSSYNEQFF. The CDR3 DNA is TGCGCCAGCAGTGCTGATAGCTCCTACAATGAGCAGTTCTTC.

This clone was counted once. Distinct nucleotide sequences in the sample also encode this CDR3. This chain joins TRBV4-1 and TRBJ1-1; D not certain. The CDR3 runs to 14 residues. Trimming took 2 bases from V and 1 from J, leaving 8 bases between them. Germline loops: CDR1 MGHRA, CDR2 YSYEKL. The CDR3 DNA reads TGCGCCAGCAGCCAAACCTGGGGGAACACTGAAGCTTTCTTT. This gives the protein CASSQTWGNTEAFF.

This chain links TRBV10-3 with TRBJ2-5, with TRBD1 identical over 9 bases. The CDR3 sequence is 15 residues long. V dropped 3 bases and J dropped 5; count of bases not matched to a gene: 7. The germline CDR1 and CDR2 sequences are ENHRY and SYGVKD. The DNA of the CDR3 is TGTGCCATCAGTGATGGGACAGGGAAAGGGGAGACCCAGTACTTC. It yields the protein CAISDGTGKGETQYF.

The rearrangement joins TRBV27 to TRBJ2-7; D unclear. Deletions cut 4 bases from V and 2 bases from J, with 9 bases between. The germline V gene encodes CDR1 MNHEY and CDR2 SMNVEV (reference sequence). The CDR3 runs 13 residues. CDR3 in amino acids: CASSSGRTYEQYF. For the CDR3, the DNA is TGTGCCAGCAGTTCCGGTCGGACCTACGAGCAGTACTTC.

The rearrangement links TRBV6-5 to TRBJ1-2, with a possible D match to TRBD1 (6 bases). With 2 bases removed from V and 8 bases from J, the gap between germline ends came to 18 bases. This CDR3 spans 15 amino acids. Germline V lookup: CDR1 MNHEY, CDR2 SVGAGI. DNA for the CDR3: TGTGCCAGCAGTTACCTCGGGGGAGGGGGTGACGGCTACACCTTC. Protein product: CASSYLGGGGDGYTF.

The chain joins TRBV18 to TRBJ2-7; 9 bases are a match to TRBD1. Trimming cost V 4 bases and J 5 bases; bases outside gene matches: 12. Germline V gives CDR1 KGHSH, CDR2 LQKENI. The CDR3 loop spans 16 amino acids. This chain's CDR3 is CASSHVSGTGYHEQYF. In DNA form, the CDR3 reads TGTGCCAGCTCACACGTATCCGGGACAGGGTACCACGAGCAGTACTTC.

The chain is built from TRBV27 and TRBJ2-1, with 10 bases that match TRBD2. The CDR3 totals 16 residues. Germline V gene sequence: CDR1 MNHEY, CDR2 SMNVEV (reference sequence). J gave up 0 bases and V 5 bases, and 4 bases lay outside the gene matches. CDR3 region: CASSDSSGSSYNEQFF. The CDR3 DNA is TGTGCCAGCAGTGACTCTAGCGGGAGCTCCTACAATGAGCAGTTCTTC.

The V gene is TRBV5-6, the J gene TRBJ2-3; D possibly uses TRBD1 or TRBD2 (5 bases each). Germline V lookup: CDR1 SGHDT, CDR2 YYEEEE. The CDR3 runs to 16 residues. V was shortened by 0 bases and J by 2 bases, with 13 bases between the two germline ends. CDR3 loop: CASSLVGDGYTDTQYF. In nucleotides, the CDR3 is TGTGCCAGCAGCTTGGTGGGGGATGGGTACACAGATACGCAGTATTTT. Full variable domain (remainder filled in from reference TRBV5-6 and TRBJ2-3): DAGVTQSPTHLIKTRGQQVTLRCSPKSGHDTVSWYQQALGQGPQFIFQYYEEEERQRGNFPDRFSGHQFPNYSSELNVNALLLGDSALYLCASSLVGDGYTDTQYFGPGTRLTVL.

This sequence joins TRBV28 and TRBJ1-2; D not resolved. V lost 3 bases and J 4 bases, leaving 12 bases between the germline ends. Germline-derived CDR1 and CDR2 are MDHEN and SYDVKM. CDR3 size: 14 residues. Here the CDR3 reads CASSFSGESYGYTF. The CDR3 DNA reads TGTGCCAGCAGTTTCTCCGGGGAGAGCTATGGCTACACCTTC.

The chain couples TRBV25-1 to TRBJ2-1; possible D gene TRBD1, 5 bases. Germline CDR1 reads MGHDK; CDR2 reads SYGVNS. V lost 6 bases to trimming and J lost 7 bases, with 16 bases between them. CDR3 length equals 14 residues. DNA for the CDR3: TGTGCCAGCAGCCAGGGAACGATTGGGAATGAGCAGTTCTTC. Translating gives CASSQGTIGNEQFF.

The rearrangement links TRBV9 to TRBJ2-3; 11 bases map to TRBD2. V lost 3 bases and J lost 2; bases outside the gene matches: 11. The CDR3 has 18 residues. Germline assignment: CDR1 SGDLS and CDR2 YYNGEE. The CDR3 coding sequence is TGTGCCAGCAGCGGGGGGACTAGCGGAGAAGTTTTCACAGATACGCAGTATTTT. Translating gives CASSGGTSGEVFTDTQYF.

V usage is TRBV27 and J usage is TRBJ1-1; D not resolved. This CDR3 spans 13 amino acids. Germline V gene lookup returns CDR1 MNHEY and CDR2 SMNVEV (reference sequence). Trimming stripped 4 bases from V and 7 bases from J, with 13 bases between. The CDR3 DNA reads TGTGCCAGCAGTTCCCTTGGCAGGTTTGAAGCTTTCTTT. Translating it yields CASSSLGRFEAFF.

The rearrangement links TRBV6-5 to TRBJ1-2; D not certain. The germline gives CDR1 MNHEY, CDR2 SVGAGI. V was pared by 10 bases and J by 4 bases, with 16 bases between. There are 13 residues in the CDR3. The CDR3 loop is CATRSGIIYGYTF. In nucleotides, the CDR3 is TGTGCCACCCGTTCGGGAATCATCTATGGCTACACCTTC.

In its sample, this clone was seen once. Other DNA variants within this sample encode the same CDR3. The chain joins TRBV9 to TRBJ1-2; D unresolved. The ends were cut back, 1 base at V and 7 bases at J, with 11 bases in the middle. Germline V gives CDR1 SGDLS, CDR2 YYNGEE. CDR3 length: 13 amino acids. The CDR3 DNA reads as TGTGCCAGCAGCGTACTTCCACCGGTTGGCTACACCTTC. Translating it yields CASSVLPPVGYTF.

The chain uses TRBV28 and TRBJ1-1; D gene ambiguous. The CDR3 is 14 amino acids. V was shortened by 7 bases and J by 0 bases, with 12 bases between the two germline ends. In germline, CDR1 is MDHEN, CDR2 SYDVKM. CDR3 nucleotide sequence: TGTGCCAGCACCCCTATCGGGGTGAACACTGAAGCTTTCTTT. Translated: CASTPIGVNTEAFF.

This chain joins TRBV27 and TRBJ1-5; 7 positions match TRBD1. Germline V gives CDR1 MNHEY, CDR2 SMNVEV (reference sequence). V shed 4 bases and J 2 bases; nucleotides not matched to a gene: 5. The CDR3 consists of 15 residues. CDR3 sequence reads: CASSWRGRGNQPQHF. The CDR3 nucleotides are TGTGCCAGCAGTTGGAGGGGGCGCGGCAATCAGCCCCAGCATTTT.

The chain has TRBV15 and TRBJ2-1; TRBD2 matches 11 bases. Germline-derived CDR1 and CDR2 are LNHNV and YYDKDF (reference sequence). The trim removed 1 base at V and 8 bases at J, leaving 13 bases unmatched. CDR3 length: 18 residues. The CDR3 loop is CATSRGETSGILSDEQFF. The CDR3, as DNA: TGTGCCACCAGCAGAGGCGAGACTAGCGGGATTCTAAGCGATGAGCAGTTCTTC.